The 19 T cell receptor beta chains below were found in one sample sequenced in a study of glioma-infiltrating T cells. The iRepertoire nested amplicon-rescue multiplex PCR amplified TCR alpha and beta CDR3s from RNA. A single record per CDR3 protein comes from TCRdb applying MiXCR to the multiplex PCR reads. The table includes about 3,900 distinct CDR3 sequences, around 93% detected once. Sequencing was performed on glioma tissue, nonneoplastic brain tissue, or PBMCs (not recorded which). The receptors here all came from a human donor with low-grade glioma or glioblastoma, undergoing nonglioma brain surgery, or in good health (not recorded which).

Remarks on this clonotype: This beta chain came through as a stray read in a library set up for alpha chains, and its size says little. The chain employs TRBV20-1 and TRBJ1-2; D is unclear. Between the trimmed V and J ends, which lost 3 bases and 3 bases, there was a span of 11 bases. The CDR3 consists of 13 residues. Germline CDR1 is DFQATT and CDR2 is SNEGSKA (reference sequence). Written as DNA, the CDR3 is TGCAGTGCTAGTACTCCGTCGTACTATGGCTACACCTTC. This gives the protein CSASTPSYYGYTF.

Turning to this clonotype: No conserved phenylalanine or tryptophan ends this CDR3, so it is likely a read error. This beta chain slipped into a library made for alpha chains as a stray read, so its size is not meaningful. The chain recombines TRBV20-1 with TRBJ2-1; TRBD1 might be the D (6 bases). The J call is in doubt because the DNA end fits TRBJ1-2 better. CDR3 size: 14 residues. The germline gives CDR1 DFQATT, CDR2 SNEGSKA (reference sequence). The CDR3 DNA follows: TGCAGTGCTCTGGGAGGGCAGGGGAACTATGGCTACACCTTA. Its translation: CSALGGQGNYGYTL.

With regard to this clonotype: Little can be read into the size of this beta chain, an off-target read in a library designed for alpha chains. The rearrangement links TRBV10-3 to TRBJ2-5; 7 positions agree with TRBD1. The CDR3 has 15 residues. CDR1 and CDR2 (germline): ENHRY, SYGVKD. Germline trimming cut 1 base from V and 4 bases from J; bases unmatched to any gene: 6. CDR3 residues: CAISELGQYGETQYF. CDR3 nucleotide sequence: TGTGCCATCAGTGAGTTGGGACAGTACGGAGAGACCCAGTACTTC.

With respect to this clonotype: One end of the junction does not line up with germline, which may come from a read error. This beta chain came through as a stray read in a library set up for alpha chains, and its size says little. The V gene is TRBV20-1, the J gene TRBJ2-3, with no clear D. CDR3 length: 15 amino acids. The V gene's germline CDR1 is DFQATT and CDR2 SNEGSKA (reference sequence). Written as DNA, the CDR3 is TGCAGTGCTGGAGATCTCCCTTCGATGGGTGATACGCAGTATTTT. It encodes CSAGDLPSMGDTQYF.

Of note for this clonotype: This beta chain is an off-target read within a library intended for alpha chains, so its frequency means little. CDR3 region: CASSSVATDTQYF. In DNA, the CDR3 is TGTGCCAGCAGCTCCGTTGCCACAGATACGCAGTATTTT. This chain joins TRBV7-2 and TRBJ2-3; D gene ambiguous. V was pared by 4 bases and J by 2 bases, with 7 bases between. CDR3 size: 13 residues. Per the germline V gene, CDR1 is SGHTA and CDR2 is FQGNSA.

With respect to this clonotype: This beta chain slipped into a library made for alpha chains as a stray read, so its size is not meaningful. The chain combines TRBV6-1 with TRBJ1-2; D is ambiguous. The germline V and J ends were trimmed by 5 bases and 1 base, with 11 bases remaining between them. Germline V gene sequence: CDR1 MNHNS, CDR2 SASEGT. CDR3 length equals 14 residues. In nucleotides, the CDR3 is TGTGCCAGCAGTACCCGGAACGTTAACTATGGCTACACCTTC. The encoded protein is CASSTRNVNYGYTF.

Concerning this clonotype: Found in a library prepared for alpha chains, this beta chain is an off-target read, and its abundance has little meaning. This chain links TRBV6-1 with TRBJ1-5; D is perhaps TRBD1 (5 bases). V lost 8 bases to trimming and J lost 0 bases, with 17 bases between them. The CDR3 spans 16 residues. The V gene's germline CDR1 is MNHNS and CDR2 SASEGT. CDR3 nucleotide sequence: TGTGCCAGCTTCATAGGCGGGGACTATAGCAATCAGCCCCAGCATTTT. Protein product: CASFIGGDYSNQPQHF.

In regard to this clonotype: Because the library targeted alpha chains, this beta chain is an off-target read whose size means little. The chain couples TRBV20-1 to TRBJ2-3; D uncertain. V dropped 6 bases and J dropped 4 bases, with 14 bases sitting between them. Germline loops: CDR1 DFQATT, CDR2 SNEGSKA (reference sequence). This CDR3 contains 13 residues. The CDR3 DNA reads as TGCAGTGCGGCGACCCCGGCCGCAGATACGCAGTATTTT. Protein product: CSAATPAADTQYF.

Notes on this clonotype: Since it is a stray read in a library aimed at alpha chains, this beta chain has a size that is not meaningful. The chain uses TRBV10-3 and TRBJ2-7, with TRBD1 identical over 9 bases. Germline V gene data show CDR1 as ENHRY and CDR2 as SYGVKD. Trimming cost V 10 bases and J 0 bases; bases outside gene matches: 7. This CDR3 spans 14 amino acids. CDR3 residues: CATNPGQGSYEQYV. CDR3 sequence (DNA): TGTGCCACCAATCCGGGACAGGGCTCCTACGAGCAGTACGTC.

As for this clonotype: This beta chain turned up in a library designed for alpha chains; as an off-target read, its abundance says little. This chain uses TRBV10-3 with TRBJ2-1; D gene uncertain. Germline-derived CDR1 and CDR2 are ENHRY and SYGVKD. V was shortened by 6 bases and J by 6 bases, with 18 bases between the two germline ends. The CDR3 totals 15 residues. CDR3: CAISLIAGFSNEQFF. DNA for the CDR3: TGTGCCATCAGCCTGATAGCAGGCTTCAGCAATGAGCAGTTCTTC.

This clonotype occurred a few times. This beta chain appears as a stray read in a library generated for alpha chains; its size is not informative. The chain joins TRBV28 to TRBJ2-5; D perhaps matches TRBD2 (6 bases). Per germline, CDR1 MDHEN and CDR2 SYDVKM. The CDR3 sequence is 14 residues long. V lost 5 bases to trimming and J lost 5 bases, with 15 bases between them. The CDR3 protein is CASSPPTRRETQYF. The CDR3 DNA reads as TGTGCCAGCAGTCCCCCGACTAGACGGGAGACCCAGTACTTC.

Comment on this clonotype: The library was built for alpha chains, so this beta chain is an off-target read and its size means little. The CDR3 sequence: CASSSATCEAFF. CDR3 bases: TGTGCCAGCAGTTCGGCTACTTGTGAAGCTTTCTTT. V gene TRBV12-3 or TRBV12-4 combines with J gene TRBJ1-1; D call uncertain. This CDR3 has 12 residues. The V end lost 4 bases, the J end lost 7 bases, and 10 bases lay between the germline ends.

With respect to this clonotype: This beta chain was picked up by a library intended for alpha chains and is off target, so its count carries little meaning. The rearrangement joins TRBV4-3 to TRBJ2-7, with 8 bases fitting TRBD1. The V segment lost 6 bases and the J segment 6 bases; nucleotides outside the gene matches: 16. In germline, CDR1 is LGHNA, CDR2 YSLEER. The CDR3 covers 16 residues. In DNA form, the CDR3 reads TGCGCCAGCAGTCGAACTTCGGGACAGGAACTCCGCGAGCAGTACTTC. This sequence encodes CASSRTSGQELREQYF.

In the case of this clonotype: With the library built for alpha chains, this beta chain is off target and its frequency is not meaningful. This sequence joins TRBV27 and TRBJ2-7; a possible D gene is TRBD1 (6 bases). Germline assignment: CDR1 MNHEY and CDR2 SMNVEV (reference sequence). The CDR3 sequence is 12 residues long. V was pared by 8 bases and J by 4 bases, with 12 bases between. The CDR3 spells CASRAGVYEQYV. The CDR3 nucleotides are TGTGCCAGCCGGGCAGGGGTGTACGAGCAGTACGTC.

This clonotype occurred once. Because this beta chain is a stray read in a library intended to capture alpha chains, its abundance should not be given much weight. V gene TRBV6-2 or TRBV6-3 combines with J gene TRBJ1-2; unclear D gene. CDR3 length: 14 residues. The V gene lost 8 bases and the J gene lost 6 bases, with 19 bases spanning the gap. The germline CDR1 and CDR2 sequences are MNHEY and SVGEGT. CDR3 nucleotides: TGTGCCAGCTCCACCCCGTGGCAGGCAGATGGCTACACCTTC. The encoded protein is CASSTPWQADGYTF.

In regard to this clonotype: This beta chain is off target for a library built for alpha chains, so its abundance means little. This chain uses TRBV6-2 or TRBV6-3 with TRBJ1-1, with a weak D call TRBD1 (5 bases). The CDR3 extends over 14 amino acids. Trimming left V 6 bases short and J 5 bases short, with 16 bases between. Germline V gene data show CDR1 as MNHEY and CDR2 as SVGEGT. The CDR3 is CASRRGPPETEAFF. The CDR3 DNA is TGTGCCAGCAGGAGGGGTCCCCCGGAGACTGAAGCTTTCTTT.

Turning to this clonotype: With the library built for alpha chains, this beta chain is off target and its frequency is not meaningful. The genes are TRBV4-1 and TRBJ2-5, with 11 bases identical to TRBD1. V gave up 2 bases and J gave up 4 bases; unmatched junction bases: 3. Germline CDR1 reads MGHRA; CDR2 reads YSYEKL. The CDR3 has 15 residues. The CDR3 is CASSQWTGGRETQYF. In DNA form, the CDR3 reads TGCGCCAGCAGCCAATGGACAGGGGGCCGAGAGACCCAGTACTTC.

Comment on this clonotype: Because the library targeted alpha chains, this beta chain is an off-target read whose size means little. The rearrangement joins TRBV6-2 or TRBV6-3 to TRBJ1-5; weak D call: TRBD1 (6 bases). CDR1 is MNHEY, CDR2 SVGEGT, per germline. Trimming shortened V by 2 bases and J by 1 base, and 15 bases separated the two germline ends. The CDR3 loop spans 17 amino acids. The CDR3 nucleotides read TGTGCCAGCAGTTACGGGGGTCCGGGACACAGCAATCAGCCCCAGCATTTT. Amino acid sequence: CASSYGGPGHSNQPQHF.

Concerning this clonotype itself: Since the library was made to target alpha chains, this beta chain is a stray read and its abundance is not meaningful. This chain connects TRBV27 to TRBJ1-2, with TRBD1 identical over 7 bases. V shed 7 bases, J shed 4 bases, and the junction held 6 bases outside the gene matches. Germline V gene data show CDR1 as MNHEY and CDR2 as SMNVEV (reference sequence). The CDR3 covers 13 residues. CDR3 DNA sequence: TGTGCCAGCACATCTGACAGGGTCTATGGCTACACCTTC. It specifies CASTSDRVYGYTF.